Following are 30 T cell receptor beta chains from one sample sequenced in a study of T cells after posttransplantation cyclophosphamide. Some clones are missing from TCRdb's copy, which holds only in-frame ones; the method was immunoSEQ multiplex PCR. The data contain over 15,000 clones, around 87% of them singletons. Sampled 1 year posttransplant, controls received myeloablative marrow transplants, methotrexate and a calcineurin inhibitor. This specimen was PBMCs, taken after an allogeneic stem cell transplant with a calcineurin inhibitor and methotrexate. Source of these receptors: a male patient between 45 and 59 years old who received an allogeneic stem cell transplant from an unrelated donor, was CMV-positive, and had chronic GVHD only. The graft donor may account for some of the T cells.

This chain links TRBV4-1 with TRBJ2-7; no clear D. The CDR3 is 15 residues long. The germline V and J ends were trimmed by 1 base and 2 bases, with 12 bases remaining between them. Germline-derived CDR1 and CDR2 are MGHRA and YSYEKL. The CDR3 nucleotides are TGCGCCAGCAGCCAAGTGGAAGGAGCCACCTACGAGCAGTACTTC. Translation gives CASSQVEGATYEQYF.

The chain carries TRBV7-9 and TRBJ2-1; no clear D gene. Germline CDR1 is SEHNR and CDR2 is FQNEAQ (reference sequence). The CDR3 contains 11 residues. Trimming pared 6 bases from V and 9 bases from J, leaving 9 bases between. The CDR3 spells CASRPHGEQFF. CDR3 nucleotides: TGTGCCAGCAGGCCCCACGGTGAGCAGTTCTTC.

The chain is built from TRBV6-1 and TRBJ1-6; D remains unclear. This CDR3 is 18 amino acids long. V dropped 4 bases and J dropped 6 bases, with 22 bases sitting between them. Germline lookup yields CDR1 MNHNS and CDR2 SASEGT. The CDR3 is CASSGPPGKRRSNSPLHF. The CDR3 bases are TGTGCCAGCAGTGGGCCCCCTGGTAAGAGACGGAGTAATTCACCCCTCCACTTT.

This chain connects TRBV11-3 to TRBJ2-7; 8 bases are a match to TRBD2. Germline trimming cut 5 bases from V and 10 bases from J; bases unmatched to any gene: 4. This CDR3 is built from 11 residues. Germline CDR1 reads SGHNT; CDR2 reads YENEEA. In DNA, the CDR3 is TGTGCCAGCAGCCCGGGGGGGGTACAGTACTTC. This sequence encodes CASSPGGVQYF.

This clone was picked up one time. The V call is TRBV5-4, the J call TRBJ2-1; 8 bases align to TRBD2. V shed 4 bases, J shed 10 bases, and the junction held 13 bases outside the gene matches. The CDR3 has 15 amino acids. CDR1 SGHNT and CDR2 YYREEE come from the germline V gene (reference sequence). The CDR3 here is CASSRPGGPEEEQFF. The DNA for the CDR3 is TGTGCCAGCAGCCGCCCGGGGGGGCCAGAGGAAGAGCAGTTCTTC.

The chain recombines TRBV27 with TRBJ1-6; D not resolved. V lost 6 bases, J lost 0 bases, and 12 bases lay in between. There are 16 residues in the CDR3. CDR1 is MNHEY and CDR2 is SMNVEV in the germline V gene (reference sequence). The CDR3 sequence is CASRTHGSSYNSPLHF. As DNA, the CDR3 is TGTGCCAGCAGGACACACGGCAGCTCCTATAATTCACCCCTCCACTTT.

This clone has more than one count but fewer than ten. The chain has TRBV2 and TRBJ1-1; D gene uncertain. The CDR3 has 14 amino acids. V dropped 2 bases and J dropped 4 bases, with 11 bases sitting between them. Germline CDR1 is SNHLY and CDR2 is FYNNEI. CDR3 region: CASSELYVGTEAFF. Written as DNA, the CDR3 is TGTGCCAGCAGTGAACTGTATGTCGGCACTGAAGCTTTCTTT.

V usage is TRBV5-1 and J usage is TRBJ1-3; weak D call: TRBD1 (6 bases). The germline CDR1 and CDR2 sequences are SGHRS and YFSETQ. This CDR3 spans 16 amino acids. V shed 4 bases and J shed 4 bases, with 18 bases lying between them. CDR3 nucleotides: TGCGCCAGCAGCCACACAACAGGGATCGGAGGAAACACCATATATTTT. It yields the protein CASSHTTGIGGNTIYF.

Concerning this clone itself: Other DNA variants within this sample encode the same CDR3. V and J are TRBV5-6 and TRBJ2-7; 8 bases line up with TRBD2. V shed 5 bases and J 0 bases; nucleotides not matched to a gene: 4. The CDR3 contains 14 residues. Germline V gene data show CDR1 as SGHDT and CDR2 as YYEEEE. The CDR3 DNA sequence: TGTGCCAGCAGTCTAACTAGCGGCTCCTACGAGCAGTACTTC. This translates into CASSLTSGSYEQYF.

The V call is TRBV7-2, the J call TRBJ2-7; D possibly corresponds to TRBD2 (6 bases). CDR3 length: 15 residues. Germline-derived CDR1 and CDR2 are SGHTA and FQGNSA. Trimming pared 2 bases from V and 2 bases from J, leaving 13 bases between. The CDR3 region is CASSLSIAATYEQYF. CDR3 sequence (DNA): TGTGCCAGCAGCTTATCGATAGCGGCCACCTACGAGCAGTACTTC.

This clone has more than one count but fewer than ten. The chain carries TRBV7-2 and TRBJ1-5; D is unresolved. This CDR3 spans 15 amino acids. V was pared by 5 bases and J by 3 bases, with 14 bases between. Germline V gives CDR1 SGHTA, CDR2 FQGNSA. The CDR3 spells CASSASGGTNQPQHF. The CDR3 bases are TGTGCCAGCAGCGCCTCCGGAGGCACCAATCAGCCCCAGCATTTT.

The chain carries TRBV6-1 and TRBJ1-2, with unresolved D. The CDR3 spans 13 residues. V was clipped by 2 bases and J by 4 bases, with 8 bases between them. Per the germline V gene, CDR1 is MNHNS and CDR2 is SASEGT. CDR3 sequence reads: CASSEYGFYGYTF. The CDR3 nucleotides are TGTGCCAGCAGTGAATACGGGTTCTATGGCTACACCTTC.

The gene calls are TRBV7-3 and TRBJ2-2; D is unclear. The CDR3 is 13 residues long. The ends were cut back, 4 bases at V and 5 bases at J, with 8 bases in the middle. Germline CDR1 is SGHTA and CDR2 is FQGTGA. The CDR3 sequence is CASSSQVTGELFF. The CDR3, as DNA: TGTGCCAGCAGCTCTCAGGTGACCGGGGAGCTGTTTTTT.

This clone was picked up one time. The V and J genes are TRBV29-1 and TRBJ2-4, with D maybe TRBD1 (6 bases). CDR3 size: 15 residues. Trimming stripped 6 bases from V and 6 bases from J, with 21 bases between. CDR1 is SQVTM and CDR2 is ANQGSEA in the germline V gene. The CDR3 sequence: CSVTDRSQSGNIQYF. CDR3 coding DNA: TGCAGCGTGACCGACAGGTCCCAGAGTGGAAACATTCAGTACTTC.

V usage is TRBV27 and J usage is TRBJ2-7, with a possible D match to TRBD2 (6 bases). The V gene's germline CDR1 is MNHEY and CDR2 SMNVEV (reference sequence). V was shortened by 4 bases and J by 3 bases, with 13 bases between the two germline ends. This CDR3 region has 14 residues. CDR3: CASSSRRGFYEQYF. The CDR3, as DNA: TGTGCCAGCAGTTCACGGCGGGGCTTCTACGAGCAGTACTTC.

This clone was counted once. Its ends do not fully match the called genes, so a read error is possible. This rearrangement joins TRBV2 to TRBJ2-3; 8 positions agree with TRBD1. The germline V gene encodes CDR1 SNHLY and CDR2 FYNNEI. This CDR3 comprises 12 residues. The CDR3 reads CASSRTPGQDLF. The CDR3 DNA follows: TGTGCCAGCAGCCGAACACCGGGACAGGACCTATTT.

In its sample, this clone was seen once. The rearrangement uses TRBV4-2 and TRBJ2-1, with D tentatively TRBD2 (5 bases). The CDR3 length is 14 residues. Germline assignment: CDR1 LGHNA and CDR2 YNFKEQ. V shed 4 bases and J shed 4 bases, with 11 bases lying between them. The CDR3, as DNA: TGTGCCAGCAGCCGGAAACTAGAATACAATGAGCAGTTCTTC. It specifies CASSRKLEYNEQFF.

This clone appeared a single time. The rearrangement uses TRBV6-6 and TRBJ1-5, with 7 bases fitting TRBD1. V shed 6 bases and J 4 bases; nucleotides not matched to a gene: 9. The V gene's germline CDR1 is MNHNY and CDR2 SVGAGI (reference sequence). The CDR3 extends over 15 amino acids. The CDR3 DNA reads TGTGCCAGCAGCACGACAGGGAGAGGAAATCAGCCCCAGCATTTT. It codes for CASSTTGRGNQPQHF.

This chain connects TRBV4-3 to TRBJ2-3; D is perhaps TRBD2 (6 bases). The germline gives CDR1 LGHNA, CDR2 YSLEER. V was trimmed by 0 bases and J by 1 base, leaving 11 bases between them. The CDR3 has 16 amino acids. CDR3 in DNA: TGCGCCAGCAGCCAAGATGCTAGCGTGGGCACAGATACGCAGTATTTT. It is translated as CASSQDASVGTDTQYF.

The rearrangement links TRBV19 to TRBJ1-2, with a possible D match to TRBD1 (5 bases). V was cut by 7 bases and J by 13 bases, with 25 bases left in between. Per the germline V gene, CDR1 is LNHDA and CDR2 is SQIVND (reference sequence). The CDR3 extends over 14 amino acids. The CDR3 region has the DNA TGTGCCAGTAAGGAGTCCGGGACTGGGATTAGGGGCACCTTC. Amino acid sequence: CASKESGTGIRGTF.

J is TRBJ2-5 and V is TRBV7-2; 7 bases match TRBD2. The V segment lost 0 bases and the J segment 3 bases; nucleotides outside the gene matches: 10. Germline assignment: CDR1 SGHTA and CDR2 FQGNSA. The CDR3 is made up of 17 amino acids. CDR3 in amino acids: CASSLAERWEGKETQYF. As DNA, the CDR3 is TGTGCCAGCAGCTTAGCGGAGCGGTGGGAGGGAAAAGAGACCCAGTACTTC.

This rearrangement joins TRBV11-2 to TRBJ1-3, with no clear D. Germline CDR1 SGHAT, CDR2 FQNNGV. The CDR3 length is 14 residues. V was trimmed by 3 bases and J by 6 bases, leaving 12 bases between them. CDR3 protein: CASSFFADLNTIYF. CDR3 DNA sequence: TGTGCCAGCAGCTTTTTTGCGGATTTAAACACCATATATTTT. The full variable domain, its missing parts supplied by reference TRBV11-2 and TRBJ1-3, is EAGVAQSPRYKIIEKRQSVAFWCNPISGHATLYWYQQILGQGPKLLIQFQNNGVVDDSQLPKDRFSAERLKGVDSTLKIQPAKLEDSAVYLCASSFFADLNTIYFGEGSWLTVV.

This chain links TRBV2 with TRBJ1-2; TRBD1 agrees at 7 bases. The CDR3 is made up of 15 amino acids. V was pared by 7 bases and J by 1 base, with 9 bases of the junction left unmatched. CDR1 and CDR2 (germline): SNHLY, FYNNEI. DNA of the CDR3: TGTGCCAGCACCCCTGGGGACAGAATTAACTATGGCTACACCTTC. Protein sequence: CASTPGDRINYGYTF.

The chain links TRBV5-5 to TRBJ2-5, with D unclear. The germline gives CDR1 SGHKS, CDR2 YYEKEE (reference sequence). The CDR3 loop spans 12 amino acids. V was shortened by 0 bases and J by 5 bases, with 5 bases between the two germline ends. The CDR3 nucleotides read TGTGCCAGCAGCTTGGTAGTGGAGACCCAGTACTTC. Translating gives CASSLVVETQYF.

The chain couples TRBV29-1 to TRBJ2-1; maybe TRBD1 (6 bases). Germline V CDR1 and CDR2: SQVTM, ANQGSEA. The CDR3 runs 16 residues. V shed 5 bases and J shed 9 bases, with 26 bases lying between them. The CDR3 DNA is TGCAGCGTTAGGGGCGGCCCAGGGGCCCTTATAAGTGAGCAGTTCTTC. Amino acids: CSVRGGPGALISEQFF.

The V gene is TRBV6-1, the J gene TRBJ1-2; D ambiguous. Germline-derived CDR1 and CDR2 are MNHNS and SASEGT. There are 14 residues in the CDR3. Trimming pared 5 bases from V and 0 bases from J, leaving 10 bases between. The CDR3 coding sequence is TGTGCCAGCAGTTATGAAGGAGCTAACTATGGCTACACCTTC. It is translated as CASSYEGANYGYTF.

The CDR3 DNA follows: TGTGCCAGCTCACCACAGGGGGCCCTCACAGATACGCAGTATTTT. This gives the protein CASSPQGALTDTQYF. The chain links TRBV18 to TRBJ2-3, with TRBD1 matching 7 bases. J was trimmed by 2 bases and V by 1 base; bases with no gene match: 3. The CDR3 spans 15 residues. Per germline, CDR1 KGHSH and CDR2 LQKENI.

In its sample, this clone was seen a few times. The chain joins TRBV6-1 to TRBJ1-4; 9 bases fit TRBD1. The CDR3 has 14 residues. Germline values: CDR1 MNHNS, CDR2 SASEGT. After removal of 6 bases from V and 8 bases from J, the junction contained 7 bases not matched to a gene. The CDR3 region is CASSGDRAREKLFF. As DNA, the CDR3 is TGTGCCAGCAGCGGGGACAGGGCGAGAGAAAAACTGTTTTTT.

This chain connects TRBV21-1 to TRBJ2-5; no check of the table's D call, TRBD1, against the DNA was made. TRBV21-1 is a listed pseudogene. The CDR3 is 14 residues long. For the CDR3, the DNA is TGTGCCAGCAGCAACGGGACACAGAAAGAGACCCAGTACTTC. As protein: CASSNGTQKETQYF.

V usage is TRBV7-9 and J usage is TRBJ2-2; 9 bases match TRBD1. The CDR3 is 16 amino acids. Germline loops: CDR1 SEHNR, CDR2 FQNEAQ (reference sequence). The V segment lost 2 bases and the J segment 1 base; nucleotides outside the gene matches: 2. In DNA, the CDR3 is TGTGCCAGCAGCTTACCGGGACAGGGGAACACCGGGGAGCTGTTTTTT. The encoded protein is CASSLPGQGNTGELFF.